This TCR beta chain comes out of a study of cytomegalovirus exposure and HLA in healthy donors. General study findings and limits: CMV antigen specificity of a few CMV-associated chains was confirmed in vitro.

With V trimmed by 4 bases and J by 4 bases, 7 bases remained unmatched. Germline V gene data show CDR1 as SQVTM and CDR2 as ANQGSEA. This CDR3 has 13 residues. This PCR relied on a set of 60 Vbeta primers and 13 Jbeta primers. Profiling relied on immunoSEQ multiplex PCR, and the TCRdb table lists in-frame clones only, not all of them. This sample has fewer than 150,000 clones; around 82% occur once, and the top ten carry about 1.3%. With respect to this clone: Its specificity is unknown.

The receptor comes from a man between 50 and 59 years old in good health and CMV-seronegative. Sequences were obtained from PBMCs. The chain links TRBV29-1 to TRBJ2-7; 7 bases line up with TRBD1. CDR3 in amino acids: CSVGRQGAYEQYF. CDR3 bases: TGCAGCGTTGGGCGACAGGGTGCGTACGAGCAGTACTTC.